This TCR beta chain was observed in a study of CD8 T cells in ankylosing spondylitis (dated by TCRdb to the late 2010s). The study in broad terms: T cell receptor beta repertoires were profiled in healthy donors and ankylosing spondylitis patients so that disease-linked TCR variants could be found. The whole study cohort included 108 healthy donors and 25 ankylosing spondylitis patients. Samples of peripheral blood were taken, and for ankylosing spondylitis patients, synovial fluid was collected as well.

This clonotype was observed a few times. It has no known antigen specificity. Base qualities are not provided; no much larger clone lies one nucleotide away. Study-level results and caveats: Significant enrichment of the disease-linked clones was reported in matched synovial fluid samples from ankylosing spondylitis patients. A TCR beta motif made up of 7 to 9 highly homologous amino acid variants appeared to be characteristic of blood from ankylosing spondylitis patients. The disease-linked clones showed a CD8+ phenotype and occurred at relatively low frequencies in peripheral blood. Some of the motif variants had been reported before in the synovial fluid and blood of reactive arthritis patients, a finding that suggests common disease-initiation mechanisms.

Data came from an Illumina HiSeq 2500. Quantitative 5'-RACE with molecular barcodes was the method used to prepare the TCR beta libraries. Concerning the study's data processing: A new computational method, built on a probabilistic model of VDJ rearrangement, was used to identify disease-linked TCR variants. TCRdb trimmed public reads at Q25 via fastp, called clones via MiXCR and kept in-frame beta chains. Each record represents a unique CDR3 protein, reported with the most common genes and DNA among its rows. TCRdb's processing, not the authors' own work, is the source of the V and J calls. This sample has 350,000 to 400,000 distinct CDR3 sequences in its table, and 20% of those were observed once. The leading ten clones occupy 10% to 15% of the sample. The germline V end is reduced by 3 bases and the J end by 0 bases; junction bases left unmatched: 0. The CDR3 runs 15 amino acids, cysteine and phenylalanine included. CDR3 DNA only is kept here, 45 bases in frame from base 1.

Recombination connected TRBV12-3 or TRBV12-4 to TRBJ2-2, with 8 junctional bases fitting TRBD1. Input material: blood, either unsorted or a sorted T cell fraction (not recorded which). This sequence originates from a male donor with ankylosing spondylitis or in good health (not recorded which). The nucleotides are TGTGCCAGCAGTTTCAGGGGGCCGAACACCGGGGAGCTGTTTTTT. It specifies CASSFRGPNTGELFF.